This T cell receptor (beta chain) was sequenced in a study of post-analysis software for immune sequencing data. Whole-study results and caveats: Normalized Chao1 diversity was significantly lower in multiple sclerosis patients than in controls. About 5 TRBV segments (TRBV5-6, TRBV5-1 and TRBV20-1 among them) occurred more frequently in patients than in controls.

This CDR3 contains 17 residues. Germline CDR1 and CDR2: LGHDT and YNNKEL (reference sequence). The V gene end was trimmed by 2 bases and the J gene end by 3 bases; junction bases not matched to a gene: 7. This clonotype was seen more than once but under ten times. Its antigen remains unknown. Tagging with unique molecular identifiers was a feature of the TCR beta cDNA libraries. TCRdb used MiXCR to reprocess the PCR reads, holding one entry per CDR3 protein. The table shows hundreds of thousands of distinct CDR3 sequences, with just under 30% occurring only once. The rearrangement uses TRBV3-1 and TRBJ2-5; 12 bases are a match to TRBD2. Sequencing was done on a sample of blood. This receptor was taken from a girl between 10 and 17 years old with multiple sclerosis. The CDR3 here is CASSQPIWTSGEETQYF. In nucleotides, the CDR3 is TGTGCCAGCAGCCAACCTATCTGGACTAGCGGGGAAGAGACCCAGTACTTC.